This paragraph reports one TCR beta chain. Its matching antigen is unknown. Once RNA had been extracted, it was reverse transcribed into cDNA to act as the sequencing template. The protocol was immunoSEQ multiplex PCR, while the TCRdb copy is restricted to in-frame clones and leaves out a portion. Among about 190,000 clones listed, around 56% were seen once. The data stem from a study of CD8+ T cells in alopecia areata. For the study at large: A 6-month period off drug followed tofacitinib, which lasted 6 to 18 months. Severity scores in treated patients reflected the percentage of scalp affected. General study findings and limits: Mice showed TCR sharing more clearly than patients did, possibly owing to HLA.

The V and J ends lost 3 bases and 3 bases, in that order; junction bases with no gene match: 9. The CDR3 loop spans 16 amino acids. From germline, CDR1 is KGHSH and CDR2 LQKENI. Treatment given: oral pan-JAK inhibitor, 5-10 mg twice daily. Sequencing used CD4+ T cells sorted from blood, obtained at week 4, from a patient treated with tofacitinib. This chain joins TRBV18 and TRBJ2-7, with 9 bases identical to TRBD2. The source of this sequence is a human donor with alopecia areata. The chain's CDR3 is CASSPPRDSGSYEQYF. The CDR3 DNA reads as TGTGCCAGCTCACCCCCCCGCGATAGCGGGAGCTACGAGCAGTACTTC.